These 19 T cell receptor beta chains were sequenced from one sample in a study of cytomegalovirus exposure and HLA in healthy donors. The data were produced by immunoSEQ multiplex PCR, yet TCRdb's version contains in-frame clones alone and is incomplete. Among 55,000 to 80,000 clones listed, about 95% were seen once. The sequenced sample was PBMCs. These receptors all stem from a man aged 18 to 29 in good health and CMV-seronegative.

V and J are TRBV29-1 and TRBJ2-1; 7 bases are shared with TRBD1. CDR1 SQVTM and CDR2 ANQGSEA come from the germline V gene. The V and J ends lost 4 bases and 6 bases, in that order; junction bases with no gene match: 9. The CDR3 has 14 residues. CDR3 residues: CSVGGGASGNEQFF. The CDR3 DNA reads TGCAGCGTTGGAGGGGGCGCAAGTGGCAATGAGCAGTTCTTC.

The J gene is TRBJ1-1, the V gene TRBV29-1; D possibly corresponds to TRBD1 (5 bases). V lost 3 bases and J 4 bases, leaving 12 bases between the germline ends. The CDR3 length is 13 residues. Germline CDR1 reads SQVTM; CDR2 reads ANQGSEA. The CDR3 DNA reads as TGCAGCGTTGATTCAGGGCCCAGCACTGAAGCTTTCTTT. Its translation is CSVDSGPSTEAFF.

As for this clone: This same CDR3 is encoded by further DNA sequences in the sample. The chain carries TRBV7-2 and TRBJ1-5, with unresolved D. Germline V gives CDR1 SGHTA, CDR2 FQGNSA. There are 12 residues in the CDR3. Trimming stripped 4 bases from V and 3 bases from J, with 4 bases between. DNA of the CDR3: TGTGCCAGCAGCTCCCTCAATCAGCCCCAGCATTTT. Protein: CASSSLNQPQHF.

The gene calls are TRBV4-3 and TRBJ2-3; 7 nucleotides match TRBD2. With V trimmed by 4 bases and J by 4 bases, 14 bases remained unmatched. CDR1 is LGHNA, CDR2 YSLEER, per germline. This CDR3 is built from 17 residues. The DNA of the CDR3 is TGCGCCAGCAGCCCCGATCGGACTAGTTGGGCTGCAGATACGCAGTATTTT. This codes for CASSPDRTSWAADTQYF.

The CDR3 nucleotides read TGTGCCAGCTCACTTTGGGCGGGGACGGCATCCTACGAGCAGTACTTC. Translated, it gives CASSLWAGTASYEQYF. The J gene is TRBJ2-7, the V gene TRBV28; D may be TRBD2 (6 bases). The germline V gene has CDR1 MDHEN and CDR2 SYDVKM. The CDR3 runs 16 residues. Trimming cost V 8 bases and J 1 base, with 21 bases left between them.

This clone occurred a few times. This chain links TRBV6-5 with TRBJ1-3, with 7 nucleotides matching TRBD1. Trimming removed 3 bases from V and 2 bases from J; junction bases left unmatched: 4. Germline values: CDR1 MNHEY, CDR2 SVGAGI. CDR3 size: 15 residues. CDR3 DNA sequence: TGTGCCAGCAGTTATTGGCAGGGGGCTGGAAACACCATATATTTT. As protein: CASSYWQGAGNTIYF.

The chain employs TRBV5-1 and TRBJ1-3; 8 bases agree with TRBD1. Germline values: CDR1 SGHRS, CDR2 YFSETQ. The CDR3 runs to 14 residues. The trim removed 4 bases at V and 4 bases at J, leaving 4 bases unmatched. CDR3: CASSVTGDGNTIYF. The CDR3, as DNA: TGCGCCAGCAGCGTGACAGGGGACGGAAACACCATATATTTT.

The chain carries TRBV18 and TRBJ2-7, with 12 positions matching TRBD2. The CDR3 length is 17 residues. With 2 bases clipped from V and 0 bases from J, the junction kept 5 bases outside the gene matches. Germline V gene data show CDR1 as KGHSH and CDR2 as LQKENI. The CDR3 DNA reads TGTGCCAGCTCACCAATAACTAGCGGGGGGTTCTCCTACGAGCAGTACTTC. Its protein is CASSPITSGGFSYEQYF.

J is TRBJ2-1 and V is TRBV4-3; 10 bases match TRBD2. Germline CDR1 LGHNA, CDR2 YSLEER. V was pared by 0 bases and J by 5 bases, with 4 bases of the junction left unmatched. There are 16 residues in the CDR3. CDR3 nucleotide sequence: TGCGCCAGCAGCCAAGATTCCCTAGCGGGGGACAATGAGCAGTTCTTC. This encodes CASSQDSLAGDNEQFF.

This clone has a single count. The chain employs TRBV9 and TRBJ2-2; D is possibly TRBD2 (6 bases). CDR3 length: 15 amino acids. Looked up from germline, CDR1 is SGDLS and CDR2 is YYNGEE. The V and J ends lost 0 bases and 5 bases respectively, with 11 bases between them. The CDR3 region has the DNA TGTGCCAGCAGCGTAGGTCCCCGGGGGACCGGGGAGCTGTTTTTT. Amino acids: CASSVGPRGTGELFF. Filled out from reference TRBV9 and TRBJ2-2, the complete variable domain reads DSGVTQTPKHLITATGQRVTLRCSPRSGDLSVYWYQQSLDQGLQFLIQYYNGEERAKGNILERFSAQQFPDLHSELNLSSLELGDSALYFCASSVGPRGTGELFFGEGSRLTVL.

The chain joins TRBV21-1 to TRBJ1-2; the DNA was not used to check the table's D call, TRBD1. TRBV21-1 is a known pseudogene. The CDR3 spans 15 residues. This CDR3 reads CASRRTGTGLYGYTF. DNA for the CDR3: TGTGCCAGCAGACGAACCGGGACAGGCCTCTATGGCTACACCTTC.

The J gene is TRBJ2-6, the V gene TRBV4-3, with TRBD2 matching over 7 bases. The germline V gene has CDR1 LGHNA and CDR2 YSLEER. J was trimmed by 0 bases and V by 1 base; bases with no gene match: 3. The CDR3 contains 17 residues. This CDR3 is CASSQAGGLSGANVLTF. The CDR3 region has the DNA TGCGCCAGCAGCCAAGCGGGGGGACTCTCTGGGGCCAACGTCCTGACTTTC.

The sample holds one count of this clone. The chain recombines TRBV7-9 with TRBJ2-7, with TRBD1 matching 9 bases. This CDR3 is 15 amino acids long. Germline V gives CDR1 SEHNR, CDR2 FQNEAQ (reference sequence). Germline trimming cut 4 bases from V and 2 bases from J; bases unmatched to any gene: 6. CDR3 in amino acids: CASSSDRGHTYEQYF. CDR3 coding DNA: TGTGCCAGCAGCTCGGACAGGGGCCATACCTACGAGCAGTACTTC.

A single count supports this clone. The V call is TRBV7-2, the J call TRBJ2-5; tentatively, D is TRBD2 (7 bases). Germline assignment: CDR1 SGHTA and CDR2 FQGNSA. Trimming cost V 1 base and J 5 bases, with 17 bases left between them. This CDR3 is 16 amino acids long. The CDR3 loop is CASSLEGGGLSETQYF. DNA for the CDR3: TGTGCCAGCAGCTTAGAAGGGGGGGGGCTTTCGGAGACCCAGTACTTC.

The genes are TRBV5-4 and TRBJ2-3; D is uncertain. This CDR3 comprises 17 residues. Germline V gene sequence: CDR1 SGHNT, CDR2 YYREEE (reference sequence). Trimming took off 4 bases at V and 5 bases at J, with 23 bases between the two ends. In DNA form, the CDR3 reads TGTGCCAGCAGCGTAGACCTAGGTAGTGGAAGAGGAGATACGCAGTATTTT. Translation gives CASSVDLGSGRGDTQYF.

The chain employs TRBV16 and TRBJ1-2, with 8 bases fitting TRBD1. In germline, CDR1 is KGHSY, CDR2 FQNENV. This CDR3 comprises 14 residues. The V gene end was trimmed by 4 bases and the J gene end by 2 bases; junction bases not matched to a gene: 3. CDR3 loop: CASSPRTGNYGYTF. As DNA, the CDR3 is TGTGCCAGCAGCCCCCGGACAGGGAACTATGGCTACACCTTC.

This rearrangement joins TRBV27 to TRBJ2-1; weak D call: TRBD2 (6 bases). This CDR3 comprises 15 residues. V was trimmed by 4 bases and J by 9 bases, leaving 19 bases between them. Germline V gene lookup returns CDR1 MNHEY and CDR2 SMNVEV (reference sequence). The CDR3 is CASSWGDRAFLEQFF. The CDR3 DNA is TGTGCCAGCAGTTGGGGGGACCGTGCTTTTCTTGAGCAGTTCTTC.

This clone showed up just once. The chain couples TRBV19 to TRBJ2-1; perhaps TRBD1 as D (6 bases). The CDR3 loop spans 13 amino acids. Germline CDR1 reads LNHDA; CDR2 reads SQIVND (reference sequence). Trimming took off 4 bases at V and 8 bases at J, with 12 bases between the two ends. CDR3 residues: CASSSGQTYEQFF. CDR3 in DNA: TGTGCCAGTAGTAGCGGACAGACCTATGAGCAGTTCTTC.

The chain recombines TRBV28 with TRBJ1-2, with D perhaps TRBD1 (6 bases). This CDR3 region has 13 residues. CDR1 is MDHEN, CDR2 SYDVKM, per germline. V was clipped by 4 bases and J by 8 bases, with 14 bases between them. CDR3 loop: CASSSPGDGGYTF. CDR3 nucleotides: TGTGCCAGCAGTTCTCCAGGGGATGGAGGCTACACCTTC.